This T cell receptor (beta chain) was recorded in a study of blood T cell repertoires in COVID-19 (dated by TCRdb to about 2020). Regarding the complete study: Samples from collaborators originated in the United States, Italy and Spain and spanned both the acute and convalescent phases of COVID-19. The material from the prospective study consisted of cDNA or gDNA derived from T cells, B-cell-depleted T cells, or PBMCs. Deeply sampled blood TCRbeta repertoires from subjects exposed to, actively infected with, or recovered from COVID-19 were included in the dataset. A freely available public database, intended as a resource for researchers studying the immune response to SARS-CoV-2, is where the repertoires were released. Samples were obtained from the ongoing ImmuneRACE study (first 160 participants) and from about 1,300 subjects provided by 6 global collaborators. Sample metadata almost always included a de-identified subject ID, COVID-19 status, age in years and sex. Where available, HLA class I and class II types were taken from metadata supplied by the sample provider and were not determined by assay-based typing.

Collaborating institutions collected whole blood in K2EDTA tubes following their own protocols. For TCRbeta analysis, collaborators shipped samples as frozen whole blood, isolated PBMCs, or DNA extracted from either of those sample types. The research as a whole found: Clinical and demographic metadata were provided uncurated, with the amount varying by source and participant.

CDR1 and CDR2 were assigned from the germline V gene (reference sequence) as GTSNPN and SVGIG. Including the terminal cysteine and phenylalanine, the CDR3 comprises 13 residues. Left in the record is the CDR3 DNA by itself, 39 bases read in frame from the first base. A distance of 7 bases separates the germline ends of V and J, which lose 0 bases and 4 bases respectively. The immunoSEQ Assay, a bias-controlled multiplex PCR, was used to amplify TCRbeta CDR3 regions from genomic DNA. The authors' analysis ran thus. The number of nucleated cells in each sample was estimated from the amplification of reference gene primers within the assay. To quantify the absolute abundance of each unique TCRbeta CDR3 rearrangement, sequence reads were collapsed and filtered. For each sample, productive Simpson clonality was calculated by taking the square root of Simpson's diversity index across productive rearrangements. As stored in TCRdb, this immuneACCESS dataset retains in-frame rearrangements with V and J assigned. A fraction of the clones does not appear; measured against another copy, unresolved V genes explain less than half of the discrepancy, and the remainder lacks a known reason. The DNA was the basis for D and trimming; V, J and clone size are from that table. Within this sample are 150,000 to 200,000 clones, with 86% of them counted one time only. The biggest ten clones account for roughly 0.99% of the sample.

This clone has just a few counts. Its target antigen remains unknown. No base qualities exist here, and no much larger clone lies one base off it. The TCR originated in a man aged 18-30 years with acute or convalescent COVID-19. The V and J segments used are TRBV30 and TRBJ1-5, with no confidently assigned D gene. Sequenced input: peripheral blood. CDR3 sequence: CAWSVQKNQPQHF. The DNA sequence is given as TGTGCCTGGAGTGTCCAGAAAAATCAGCCCCAGCATTTT.